These 29 T cell receptor beta chains originate from one sample sequenced in a study of PD-1 blockade in classical Hodgkin lymphoma. TCRdb keeps only in-frame clones here, not all; method: immunoSEQ multiplex PCR. The sample has roughly 16,000 clones; about nine tenths are singletons. Sample time point: newly diagnosed, previously untreated cHL patient sample. Magnetic depletion of unwanted cells isolated CD4+ T cells from thawed PBMCs. Sequencing was done on a sample of CD4+ T cells from blood. These receptors were taken from a human donor with classical Hodgkin lymphoma.

The chain recombines TRBV5-1 with TRBJ2-2, with 11 positions matching TRBD2. V lost 9 bases, J lost 5 bases, and 6 bases stayed unmatched. This CDR3 comprises 14 residues. CDR1 is SGHRS and CDR2 is YFSETQ in the germline V gene. This CDR3 is CATGTSGATGELFF. In DNA form, the CDR3 reads TGCGCCACCGGGACTAGCGGAGCGACCGGGGAGCTGTTTTTT.

The J gene is TRBJ1-1, the V gene TRBV18; D remains unclear. The germline V gene has CDR1 KGHSH and CDR2 LQKENI. V dropped 3 bases and J dropped 6 bases, with 5 bases sitting between them. The CDR3 runs to 11 residues. The CDR3 region has the DNA TGTGCCAGCTCACCGCGCGCTGAAGCTTTCTTT. It is translated as CASSPRAEAFF. The whole variable domain, remainder taken from reference TRBV18 and TRBJ1-1, is NAGVMQNPRHLVRRRGQEARLRCSPMKGHSHVYWYRQLPEEGLKFMVYLQKENIIDESGMPKERFSAEFPKEGPSILRIQQVVRGDSAAYFCASSPRAEAFFGQGTRLTVV.

The chain employs TRBV4-1 and TRBJ2-5; TRBD1 aligns across 7 bases. V shed 0 bases, J shed 5 bases, and the junction held 6 bases outside the gene matches. Germline lookup yields CDR1 MGHRA and CDR2 YSYEKL. The length of the CDR3 is 15 residues. The CDR3: CASSQDDRVGETQYF. The CDR3 DNA reads TGCGCCAGCAGCCAAGACGACAGGGTTGGGGAGACCCAGTACTTC.

This clone was picked up a small number of times. Additional DNA sequences in this sample encode the identical CDR3. V gene TRBV19 combines with J gene TRBJ1-1; D is perhaps TRBD1 (5 bases). V gave up 5 bases and J gave up 0 bases, with 13 bases separating them. This CDR3 has 15 amino acids. The germline V gene encodes CDR1 LNHDA and CDR2 SQIVND (reference sequence). The CDR3 region has the DNA TGTGCCAGTAGTCCCCCCGGGACTGTGAACACTGAAGCTTTCTTT. Protein product: CASSPPGTVNTEAFF.

The chain is built from TRBV5-4 and TRBJ2-3, with 9 positions matching TRBD2. With 3 bases clipped from V and 1 base from J, the junction kept 6 bases outside the gene matches. This CDR3 spans 16 amino acids. Germline values: CDR1 SGHNT, CDR2 YYREEE (reference sequence). CDR3 DNA: TGTGCCAGCAGCTCGTCTAGCGGGACTCGCACAGATACGCAGTATTTT. This gives the protein CASSSSSGTRTDTQYF.

This clone has only a few counts. Here the CDR3 reads CASSRRGQGGTEAFF. As DNA, the CDR3 is TGTGCCAGCAGCCGGAGGGGACAGGGAGGCACTGAAGCTTTCTTT. The chain employs TRBV28 and TRBJ1-1, with 9 bases fitting TRBD1. The CDR3 covers 15 residues. Germline V gene lookup returns CDR1 MDHEN and CDR2 SYDVKM. V was clipped by 6 bases and J by 4 bases; unmatched bases: 9.

The chain employs TRBV11-2 and TRBJ2-5, with 7 bases fitting TRBD1. Germline CDR1 SGHAT, CDR2 FQNNGV. With 5 bases clipped from V and 5 bases from J, the junction kept 8 bases outside the gene matches. This CDR3 has 14 amino acids. The CDR3 spells CASSQDRVGETQYF. In DNA, the CDR3 is TGTGCCAGCAGCCAAGACAGGGTCGGCGAGACCCAGTACTTC.

This sequence joins TRBV6-4 and TRBJ2-3; 11 nucleotides agree with TRBD2. V trimming: 0 bases; J trimming: 4 bases; junction bases outside the gene matches: 0. The CDR3 loop spans 15 amino acids. Looked up from germline, CDR1 is MRHNA and CDR2 is SNTAGT. The CDR3 is CASSDSLAGADTQYF. Written as DNA, the CDR3 is TGTGCCAGCAGTGACTCACTAGCGGGAGCAGATACGCAGTATTTT.

This clone occurred once. The V call is TRBV5-4, the J call TRBJ2-7; a possible D gene is TRBD2 (5 bases). Germline-derived CDR1 and CDR2 are SGHNT and YYREEE (reference sequence). Trimming stripped 2 bases from V and 7 bases from J, with 7 bases between. This CDR3 comprises 11 residues. Here the CDR3 DNA reads TGTGCCAGCAGCTTCTCGGGAGAGCAGTACTTC. This sequence encodes CASSFSGEQYF. The whole variable domain, filled in from reference TRBV5-4 and TRBJ2-7, reads ETGVTQSPTHLIKTRGQQVTLRCSSQSGHNTVSWYQQALGQGPQFIFQYYREEENGRGNFPPRFSGLQFPNYSSELNVNALELDDSALYLCASSFSGEQYFGPGTRLTVT.

This CDR3 reads CASSTGTATNEKLFF. CDR3 bases: TGTGCCAGCAGTACCGGGACAGCAACTAATGAAAAACTGTTTTTT. The chain carries TRBV28 and TRBJ1-4; TRBD1 agrees at 7 bases. Germline assignment: CDR1 MDHEN and CDR2 SYDVKM. This CDR3 is 15 amino acids long. Trimming cost V 5 bases and J 0 bases; bases outside gene matches: 3.

This clone is a singleton in its sample. The V gene is TRBV7-7, the J gene TRBJ2-5; TRBD1 matches at 8 bases. The CDR3 is 14 amino acids. V gave up 4 bases and J gave up 1 base; unmatched junction bases: 2. Germline loops: CDR1 SSHAT, CDR2 FNYEAQ (reference sequence). DNA of the CDR3: TGTGCCAGCAGCTCAACAGGGGGCCAAGAGACCCAGTACTTC. It yields the protein CASSSTGGQETQYF.

The V and J genes are TRBV5-1 and TRBJ2-3; TRBD2 might be the D (5 bases). CDR1 SGHRS and CDR2 YFSETQ come from the germline V gene. V lost 0 bases, J lost 4 bases, and 12 bases lay in between. The CDR3 extends over 15 amino acids. DNA of the CDR3: TGCGCCAGCAGCTTGGCTACTAGTACGGCAGATACGCAGTATTTT. Amino acids: CASSLATSTADTQYF.

The chain has TRBV6-4 and TRBJ2-2; D gene uncertain. The germline CDR1 and CDR2 sequences are MRHNA and SNTAGT. The V end was cut by 0 bases, the J end by 5 bases, with 16 bases between. This CDR3 has 17 amino acids. CDR3 in DNA: TGTGCCAGCAGTGACTCAGGTCCCGTTAAGGTAACCGGGGAGCTGTTTTTT. Residues: CASSDSGPVKVTGELFF.

The gene calls are TRBV30 and TRBJ1-2; possible D gene TRBD1, 6 bases. The CDR3 is 14 amino acids. Germline values: CDR1 GTSNPN, CDR2 SVGIG (reference sequence). Trimming removed 0 bases at V and 7 bases at J, with 15 bases between. The CDR3 sequence is CAWSVLDRASGYTF. CDR3 sequence (DNA): TGTGCCTGGAGTGTACTGGACAGAGCTTCTGGCTACACCTTC.

The rearrangement uses TRBV7-8 and TRBJ2-5; 7 nucleotides align to TRBD2. CDR3 length equals 15 residues. J was trimmed by 4 bases and V by 0 bases; bases with no gene match: 5. Germline V gene data show CDR1 as SGHVS and CDR2 as FQNEAQ. The chain's CDR3 is CASSLARVAGETQYF. The CDR3 nucleotides are TGTGCCAGCAGCTTAGCCCGGGTAGCGGGAGAGACCCAGTACTTC.

The genes are TRBV5-1 and TRBJ2-5; 7 bases fit TRBD1. From germline, CDR1 is SGHRS and CDR2 YFSETQ. J gave up 3 bases and V 5 bases, and 7 bases lay outside the gene matches. This CDR3 contains 14 residues. The CDR3 DNA reads as TGCGCCAGCAGTAGCTTGGGGACAGAAGAGACCCAGTACTTC. It specifies CASSSLGTEETQYF.

V usage is TRBV27 and J usage is TRBJ2-2, with 7 positions matching TRBD2. The germline V gene has CDR1 MNHEY and CDR2 SMNVEV (reference sequence). The junction had 9 bases not matched to a gene; V was cut back by 2 bases and J by 6 bases. The CDR3 extends over 16 amino acids. This CDR3 reads CASSLGVGRAPGELFF. CDR3 nucleotide sequence: TGTGCCAGCAGTTTAGGCGTTGGGAGGGCTCCCGGGGAGCTGTTTTTT.

The gene calls are TRBV28 and TRBJ1-1; 7 bases fit TRBD1. Trimming at V came to 6 bases and at J to 4 bases, leaving 14 bases not matched to a gene. Germline V CDR1 and CDR2: MDHEN, SYDVKM. The CDR3 runs to 16 residues. The CDR3 is CASSRTGEMASTEAFF. CDR3 nucleotide sequence: TGTGCCAGCAGCCGTACAGGGGAAATGGCGAGCACTGAAGCTTTCTTT.

The chain recombines TRBV19 with TRBJ1-1; 8 bases are shared with TRBD1. V dropped 3 bases and J dropped 2; count of bases not matched to a gene: 5. The CDR3 has 15 residues. The germline V gene has CDR1 LNHDA and CDR2 SQIVND (reference sequence). The CDR3 region has the DNA TGTGCCAGTAGTATCGGCAGGGGGCGCAACACTGAAGCTTTCTTT. Amino acids: CASSIGRGRNTEAFF.

V is TRBV7-8 and J is TRBJ1-1; perhaps TRBD1 as D (5 bases). Trimming removed 5 bases from V and 3 bases from J, with 13 bases in between. The CDR3 totals 14 residues. The V gene's germline CDR1 is SGHVS and CDR2 FQNEAQ. CDR3 bases: TGTGCCAGCAGCCTCCGGAGGGACGACACTGAAGCTTTCTTT. Residues: CASSLRRDDTEAFF. Based on the CDR3 plus reference TRBV7-8 and TRBJ1-1, the full variable domain is GAGVSQSPRYKVAKRGQDVALRCDPISGHVSLFWYQQALGQGPEFLTYFQNEAQLDKSGLPSDRFFAERPEGSVSTLKIQRTQQEDSAVYLCASSLRRDDTEAFFGQGTRLTVV.

The chain links TRBV5-1 to TRBJ2-5; 9 bases map to TRBD2. Losses at the gene ends were 4 bases for V and 4 bases for J; bases not matched to a gene: 5. Per the germline V gene, CDR1 is SGHRS and CDR2 is YFSETQ. The CDR3 loop spans 14 amino acids. CDR3 bases: TGCGCCAGCAGCATTAGCGGGAGCGGAGAGACCCAGTACTTC. This codes for CASSISGSGETQYF.

The rearrangement links TRBV30 to TRBJ1-5; 8 nucleotides line up with TRBD1. Germline values: CDR1 GTSNPN, CDR2 SVGIG (reference sequence). The V segment lost 3 bases and the J segment 6 bases; nucleotides outside the gene matches: 4. This CDR3 spans 13 amino acids. The CDR3 bases are TGTGCCTGGAGGGGACAGGAAGGTCAGCCCCAGCATTTT. This translates into CAWRGQEGQPQHF.

The chain carries TRBV6-4 and TRBJ2-1, with a tentative D call TRBD1 (6 bases). This CDR3 region has 16 residues. Trimming removed 0 bases from V and 0 bases from J, with 9 bases in between. Germline assignment: CDR1 MRHNA and CDR2 SNTAGT. The DNA for the CDR3 is TGTGCCAGCAGTGACTCTGGACAGAGCTCCTACAATGAGCAGTTCTTC. It codes for CASSDSGQSSYNEQFF.

The genes are TRBV11-3 and TRBJ2-5; TRBD1 is a possible D gene (6 bases). TRBJ2-7 matches the DNA end more closely, so the J call is doubtful. CDR3 length: 14 amino acids. In germline, CDR1 is SGHNT, CDR2 YENEEA. Written as DNA, the CDR3 is TGTGCCAGCAGCTTAGATACAGGGACCTACGAGCAGTACTTC. Residues: CASSLDTGTYEQYF.

This rearrangement joins TRBV25-1 to TRBJ2-3, with D uncertain. The CDR3 sequence is 12 residues long. V lost 5 bases and J lost 3, with 6 bases in between. Germline-derived CDR1 and CDR2 are MGHDK and SYGVNS. CDR3 protein: CASSRSTDTQYF. The CDR3 DNA sequence: TGTGCCAGCAGTCGATCGACAGATACGCAGTATTTT.

The V call is TRBV28, the J call TRBJ2-1; D is unresolved. The ends were cut back, 2 bases at V and 2 bases at J, with 7 bases in the middle. CDR3 length equals 14 residues. Germline CDR1 reads MDHEN; CDR2 reads SYDVKM. CDR3: CASSLLQTYNEQFF. The CDR3 DNA follows: TGTGCCAGCAGTTTACTACAGACCTACAATGAGCAGTTCTTC.

CDR3 nucleotide sequence: TGTGCCTGGAGTCCGAGCACAGATACGCAGTATTTT. Protein product: CAWSPSTDTQYF. The chain employs TRBV30 and TRBJ2-3; no clear D gene. Germline V gene data show CDR1 as GTSNPN and CDR2 as SVGIG (reference sequence). The V gene lost 2 bases and the J gene lost 0 bases, with 3 bases spanning the gap. CDR3 size: 12 residues.

About this clone itself: Its ends do not fully match the called genes, so a read error is possible. The V and J genes are TRBV29-1 and TRBJ2-3; tentatively, D is TRBD1 (5 bases). The CDR3 spans 11 residues. The V gene's germline CDR1 is SQVTM and CDR2 ANQGSEA. CDR3 in DNA: TGCAGCGTTGATAGTTCCCCAGATAGGGGATTT. This translates into CSVDSSPDRGF.

V is TRBV5-4 and J is TRBJ1-5; a possible D gene is TRBD1 (5 bases). This CDR3 has 15 residues. Germline values: CDR1 SGHNT, CDR2 YYREEE (reference sequence). V was shortened by 0 bases and J by 0 bases, with 7 bases between the two germline ends. The CDR3 protein is CASSLGGVSNQPQHF. Here the CDR3 DNA reads TGTGCCAGCAGCTTGGGAGGGGTTAGCAATCAGCCCCAGCATTTT.